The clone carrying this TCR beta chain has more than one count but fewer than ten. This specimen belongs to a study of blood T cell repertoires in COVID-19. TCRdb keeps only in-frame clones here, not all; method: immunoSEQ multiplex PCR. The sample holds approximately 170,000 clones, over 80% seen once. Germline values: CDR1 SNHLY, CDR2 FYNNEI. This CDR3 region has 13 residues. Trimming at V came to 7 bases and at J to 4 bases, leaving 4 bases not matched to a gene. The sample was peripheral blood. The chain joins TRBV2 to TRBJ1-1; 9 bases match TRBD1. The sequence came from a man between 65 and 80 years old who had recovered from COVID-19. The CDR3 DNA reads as TGTGCCAGCACGGGGACAGGGTTCACTGAAGCTTTCTTT. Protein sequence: CASTGTGFTEAFF.